A single sample gave rise to the 3 T cell receptor beta chains below, sequenced in a study of patients and donors after allogeneic stem cell transplantation. TCRdb reanalysed the RT-PCR reads using MiXCR and keeps one entry per CDR3 protein. The profile shows approximately 90,000 distinct CDR3 sequences, 4.5% to 5% of them singletons. Sequencing was performed on blood, either unsorted or a sorted T cell fraction (not recorded which). These receptors were taken from a human donor who was either an allogeneic HSCT recipient or a stem cell or donor lymphocyte infusion donor (not recorded which). It is not recorded whose cells these are; they may come from a transplant donor.

This clonotype was recorded many times. The rearrangement uses TRBV6-2 or TRBV6-3 and TRBJ2-1; D perhaps matches TRBD2 (5 bases). V shed 5 bases and J shed 0 bases, with 26 bases lying between them. This CDR3 region has 20 residues. Germline V lookup: CDR1 MNHEY, CDR2 SVGEGT. The CDR3 loop reads CASSTLTSARSEGSYNEQFF. Here the CDR3 DNA reads TGTGCCAGCAGTACCTTAACCTCGGCCAGGTCAGAGGGCTCCTACAATGAGCAGTTCTTC.

This clonotype was observed many times. This sequence joins TRBV2 and TRBJ2-3; the D is unclear. Germline V lookup: CDR1 SNHLY, CDR2 FYNNEI. Deletions cut 1 base from V and 1 base from J, with 6 bases between. CDR3 length: 14 amino acids. The CDR3 sequence: CASSEETRTDTQYF. As DNA, the CDR3 is TGTGCCAGCAGTGAAGAGACTCGCACAGATACGCAGTATTTT. The complete variable domain, with remaining parts taken from reference TRBV2 and TRBJ2-3, reads EPEVTQTPSHQVTQMGQEVILRCVPISNHLYFYWYRQILGQKVEFLVSFYNNEISEKSEIFDDQFSVERPDGSNFTLKIRSTKLEDSAMYFCASSEETRTDTQYFGPGTRLTVL.

This clonotype was seen ten or more times. This chain uses TRBV29-1 with TRBJ1-1; D remains unclear. Trimming removed 3 bases at V and 2 bases at J, with 10 bases between. Per germline, CDR1 SQVTM and CDR2 ANQGSEA. The CDR3 has 13 residues. The CDR3, as DNA: TGCAGCGTTGATGCCGGGTCCAACACTGAAGCTTTCTTT. As protein: CSVDAGSNTEAFF.